A selection of T cell receptor beta chains follows, all from one sample in a study of blood T cell repertoires in COVID-19. Assay used: immunoSEQ multiplex PCR; TCRdb lists only in-frame clones, some missing. The profile shows 150,000 to 200,000 clones, about 88% of them singletons. Sequencing was carried out using peripheral blood. Receptors originate from a man aged 35 to 55 with acute or convalescent COVID-19. CDR3s include the opening cysteine and the closing phenylalanine or tryptophan. The order of the fields is J gene, V gene, clone size, D gene, CDR3 protein, CDR3 DNA. A D gene is named only where the DNA matches it firmly. Expanded clones are given a class, and other clones once, few, many or no size at all.

TRBJ1-6	TRBV9	NA	NA	CASSASRESPLHF	TGTGCCAGCAGCGCCTCCCGGGAATCACCCCTCCACTTT
TRBJ2-7	TRBV7-2	NA	NA	CASSLATAGLRGFGPHEQYF	TGTGCCAGCAGCTTAGCGACGGCAGGGCTTCGGGGGTTTGGTCCCCACGAGCAGTACTTC
TRBJ1-6	TRBV27	NA	TRBD1	CASSPGTGGGNSPLHF	TGTGCCAGCAGTCCGGGGACAGGGGGAGGGAATTCACCCCTCCACTTT
TRBJ2-2	TRBV23-1	NA	TRBD2	CPSSPGLAGGVNTGELFF	TGCCCCAGCAGTCCGGGACTCGCGGGGGGGGTCAACACCGGGGAGCTGTTTTTT
TRBJ1-4	TRBV29-1	NA	NA	CSVEGRGYEKLFF	TGCAGCGTTGAGGGCCGCGGGTATGAAAAACTGTTTTTT
TRBJ2-7	TRBV15	NA	TRBD1	CATSRPGTGSSYEQYF	TGTGCCACCAGCAGGCCGGGGACAGGTAGCTCCTACGAGCAGTACTTC
TRBJ1-4	TRBV5-1	NA	NA	CASSLRGSTNEKLFF	TGCGCCAGCAGCTTGCGCGGGTCAACTAATGAAAAACTGTTTTTT
TRBJ2-7	TRBV5-6	medium-sized	NA	CASRPIGAYEQYF	TGTGCCAGCAGGCCCATTGGAGCCTACGAGCAGTACTTC
TRBJ1-2	TRBV12-3/TRBV12-4	NA	NA	CASSPVNYGYTF	TGTGCCAGCAGTCCTGTTAACTATGGCTACACCTTC
TRBJ1-5	TRBV3-1/TRBV3-2	few	NA	CASSRQKGAQHF	TGTGCCAGCAGCCGACAAAAGGGGGCCCAGCATTTT
TRBJ1-2	TRBV7-9	NA	TRBD1	CASSLGQGHLGYTF	TGTGCCAGCAGCTTGGGACAGGGGCATCTAGGCTACACCTTC